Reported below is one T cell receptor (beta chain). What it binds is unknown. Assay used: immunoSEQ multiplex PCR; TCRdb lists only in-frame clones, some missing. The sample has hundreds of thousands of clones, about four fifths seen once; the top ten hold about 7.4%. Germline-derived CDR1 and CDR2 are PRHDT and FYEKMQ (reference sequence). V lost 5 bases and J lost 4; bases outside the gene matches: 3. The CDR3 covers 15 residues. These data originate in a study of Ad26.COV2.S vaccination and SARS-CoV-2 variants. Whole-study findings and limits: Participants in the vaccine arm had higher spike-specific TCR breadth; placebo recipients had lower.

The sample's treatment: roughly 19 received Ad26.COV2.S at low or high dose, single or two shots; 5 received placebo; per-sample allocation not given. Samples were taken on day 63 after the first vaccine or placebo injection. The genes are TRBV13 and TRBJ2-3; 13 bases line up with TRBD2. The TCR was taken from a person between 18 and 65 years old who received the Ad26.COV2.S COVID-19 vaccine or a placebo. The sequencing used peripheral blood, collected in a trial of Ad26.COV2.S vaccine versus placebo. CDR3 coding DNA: TGTGCCAGCAGCGTGACTAGCGGGGGGCCAGATACGCAGTATTTT. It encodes CASSVTSGGPDTQYF.